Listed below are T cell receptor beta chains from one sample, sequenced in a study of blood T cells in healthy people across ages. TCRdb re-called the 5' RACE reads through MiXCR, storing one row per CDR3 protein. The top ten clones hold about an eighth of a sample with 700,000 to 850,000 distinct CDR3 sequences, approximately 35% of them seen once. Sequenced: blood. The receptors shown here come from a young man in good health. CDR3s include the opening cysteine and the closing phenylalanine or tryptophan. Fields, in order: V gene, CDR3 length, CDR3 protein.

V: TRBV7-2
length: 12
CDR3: CASSLAGSPLHF

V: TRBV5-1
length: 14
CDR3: CASCLDTSAGELFF

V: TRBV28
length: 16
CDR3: CASSSLDRPGAETQYF

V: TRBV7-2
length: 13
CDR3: CASSTDSQETQYF

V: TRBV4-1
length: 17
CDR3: CASSQDFWRTPTDTQYF

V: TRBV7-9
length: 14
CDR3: CASSLEGRPCEQYF

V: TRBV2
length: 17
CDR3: CASRVSSWDSAGNEQFF

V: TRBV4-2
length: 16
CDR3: CASSQDRQAATGELFF

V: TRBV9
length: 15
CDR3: CASSASQGSTGELFF

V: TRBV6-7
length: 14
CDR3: CASSYLRSDNEQYF

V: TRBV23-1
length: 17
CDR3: CASSPCPGRLQSYEQYF

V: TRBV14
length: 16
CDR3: CASSQEDRGFYYEQYF

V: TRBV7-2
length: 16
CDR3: CASSLIGLAGDYEQFF

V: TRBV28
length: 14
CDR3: CASSPPGSKNIQYF

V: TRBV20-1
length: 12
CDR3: CSAPLGLETQFF

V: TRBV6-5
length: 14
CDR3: CASSRNRVYSEQYF

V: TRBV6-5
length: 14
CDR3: CASGRQGSFLGYTF

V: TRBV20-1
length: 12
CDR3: CSASETSDEQFF

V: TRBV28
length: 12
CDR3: CASSPYAAEQFF

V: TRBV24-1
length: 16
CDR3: CATSDFSGGHNYEQYF

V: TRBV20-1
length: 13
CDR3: CSAPSADYYEQYF

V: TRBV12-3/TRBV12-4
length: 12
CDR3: CASSQDGYGYTF

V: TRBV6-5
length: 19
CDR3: CASSFAIETSGVLYNEQFF

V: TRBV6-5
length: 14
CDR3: CASSSSGARQPQHF

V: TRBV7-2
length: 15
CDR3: CASSPPPGPPYEQYF

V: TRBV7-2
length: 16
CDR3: CASSPPRTLNTGELFF

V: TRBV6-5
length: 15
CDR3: CASRGRQGSPTEAFF

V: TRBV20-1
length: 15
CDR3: CSARAPGFLPGELFF

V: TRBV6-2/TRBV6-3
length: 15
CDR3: CASSYSGGKDSPLHF

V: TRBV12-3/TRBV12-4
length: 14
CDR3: CASSFERGTYEQYF

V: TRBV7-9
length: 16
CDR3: CASSSLLAENTGELFF

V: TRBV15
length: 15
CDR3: CATSRELGFSYEQYF

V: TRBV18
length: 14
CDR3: CASSAAAVNTEAFF

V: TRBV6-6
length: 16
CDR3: CASTWTGGEKSAEQYF

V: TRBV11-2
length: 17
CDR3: CASSLFLKGATYNEQFF

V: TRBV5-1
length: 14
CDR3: CASSFGAPTGELFF

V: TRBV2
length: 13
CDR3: CASSVEVREKLFF

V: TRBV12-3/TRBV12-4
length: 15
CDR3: CASSAGTQPNSPLHF

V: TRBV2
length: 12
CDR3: CASLGTLYEQYF

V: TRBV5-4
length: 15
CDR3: CASTLQGQRNTEAFF

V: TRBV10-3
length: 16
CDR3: CAIRPTESDEGYEQYF

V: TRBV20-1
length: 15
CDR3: CSARAGTGGNNEQFF

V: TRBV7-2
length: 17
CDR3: CASTLWGNRGRITEAFF

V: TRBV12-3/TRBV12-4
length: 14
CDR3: CASRPSGGVGEQFF

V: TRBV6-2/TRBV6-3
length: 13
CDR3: CTSNHVGITEAFF

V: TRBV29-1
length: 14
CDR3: CSVDGQGARYGYTF